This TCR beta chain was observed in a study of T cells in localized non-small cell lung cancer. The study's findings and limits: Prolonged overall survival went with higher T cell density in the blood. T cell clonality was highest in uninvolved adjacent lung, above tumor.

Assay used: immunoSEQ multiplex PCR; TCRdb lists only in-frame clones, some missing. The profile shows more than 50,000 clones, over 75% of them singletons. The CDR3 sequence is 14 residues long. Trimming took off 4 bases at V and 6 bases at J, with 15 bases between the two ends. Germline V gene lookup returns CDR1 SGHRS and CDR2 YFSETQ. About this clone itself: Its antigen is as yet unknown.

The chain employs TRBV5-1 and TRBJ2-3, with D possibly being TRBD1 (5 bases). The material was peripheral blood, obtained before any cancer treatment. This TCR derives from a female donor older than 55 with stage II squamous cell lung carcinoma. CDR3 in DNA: TGCGCCAGCAGCACAACGGACACCGGGGATACGCAGTATTTT. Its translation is CASSTTDTGDTQYF.